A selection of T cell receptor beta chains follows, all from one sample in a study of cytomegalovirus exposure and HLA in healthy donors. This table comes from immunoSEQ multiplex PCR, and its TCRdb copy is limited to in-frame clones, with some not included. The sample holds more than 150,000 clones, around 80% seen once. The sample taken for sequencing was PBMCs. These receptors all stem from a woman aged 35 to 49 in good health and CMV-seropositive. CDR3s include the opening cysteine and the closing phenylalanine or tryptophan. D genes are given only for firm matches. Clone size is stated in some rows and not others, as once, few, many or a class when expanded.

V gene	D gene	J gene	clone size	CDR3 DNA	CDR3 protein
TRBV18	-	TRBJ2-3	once	TGTGCCAGCTCACCAGGAGACAGCAAGGCAGATACGCAGTATTTT	CASSPGDSKADTQYF
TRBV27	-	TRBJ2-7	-	TGTGCCAGCAGTTCCCCTGGGGCGAGTAACTACGAGCAGTACTTC	CASSSPGASNYEQYF
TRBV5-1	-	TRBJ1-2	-	TGCGCCAGCAGCTTGGATCGTCAGCAGGGCTATGGCTACACCTTC	CASSLDRQQGYGYTF
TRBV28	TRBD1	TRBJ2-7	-	TGTGCCAGCGGACAGGCGTCTACGAGGCAGTACTTC	CASGQASTRQYF
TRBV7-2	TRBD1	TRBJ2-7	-	TGTGCCAGCAGCTTGGGCAGGGGGCAGAGAACTTACTTC	CASSLGRGQRTYF
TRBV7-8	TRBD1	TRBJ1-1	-	TGTGCCAGCAGCCAGAGCCGGGACAGGGGTTGGTTAGCTTTCTTT	CASSQSRDRGWLAFF
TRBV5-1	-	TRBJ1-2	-	TGCGCCAGCAGAGTAGGGGAAAGGGATGGCTACACCTTC	CASRVGERDGYTF
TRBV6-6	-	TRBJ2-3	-	TGTGCCAGCAGTTACAGGGGGGGGAGCACAGATACGCAGTATTTT	CASSYRGGSTDTQYF
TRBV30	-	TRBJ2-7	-	TGTGCCTGGAGTGTGGGGGCAGCCGAGCAGTACTTC	CAWSVGAAEQYF
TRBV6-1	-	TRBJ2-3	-	TGTGCCAGCAGGGCAGGGGGCACAGATACGCAGTATTTT	CASRAGGTDTQYF
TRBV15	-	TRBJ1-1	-	TGTGCCACCAGCAGAGACCCCAAGAACACTGAAGCTTTCTTT	CATSRDPKNTEAFF
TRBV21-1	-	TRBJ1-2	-	TGTGCCAGCAGCTCGGAGGAGGGGTTTAACTATGGCTACACCTTC	CASSSEEGFNYGYTF
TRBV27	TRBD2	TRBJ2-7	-	TGTGCCAGCAGTTGGGGACTAGCGGATACCTACGAGCAGTACTTC	CASSWGLADTYEQYF
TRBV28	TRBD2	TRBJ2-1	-	TGTGCCAGCAGCTACCCGGCCAGCGGGGGTTTTCAGTTCTTC	CASSYPASGGFQFF
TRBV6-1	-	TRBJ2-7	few	TGTGCCAGCAATCACAGAGTCGGCGAGCAGTACTTC	CASNHRVGEQYF
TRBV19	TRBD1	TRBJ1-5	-	TGTGCCAGTAGTATAAGGGGACAGGTGGGCAATCAGCCCCAGCATTTT	CASSIRGQVGNQPQHF
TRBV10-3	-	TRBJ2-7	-	TGTGCCATCAGTGAGGCCCGGACAGCCTACGAGCAGTACTTC	CAISEARTAYEQYF
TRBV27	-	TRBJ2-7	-	TGTGCCAGCAGTTCTTCCCGAAACTCCTACGAGCAGTACTTC	CASSSSRNSYEQYF
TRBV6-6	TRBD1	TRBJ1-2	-	TGTGCCAGCAGTTACGGACAGGGGAACTATGGCTACACCTTC	CASSYGQGNYGYTF
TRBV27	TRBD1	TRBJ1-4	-	TGTGCCAGCACCGCTTCTTTCCACCAAAAGACAGGGGGTAATGAAAAACTGTTTTTT	CASTASFHQKTGGNEKLFF
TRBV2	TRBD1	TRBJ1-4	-	TGTGCCAGCAGCGCGGACAGGGGGATTGAAAAACTGTTTTTT	CASSADRGIEKLFF
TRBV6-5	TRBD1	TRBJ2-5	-	TGTGCCAGAGGGGGACAGAAAGAGACCCAGTACTTC	CARGGQKETQYF
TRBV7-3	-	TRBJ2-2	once	TGTGCCAGCAGTAGCGAGAACACCGGGGAGCTGTTTTTT	CASSSENTGELFF
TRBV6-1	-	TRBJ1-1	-	TGTGCCACGGGCGGGTGGAACACTGAAGCTTTCTTT	CATGGWNTEAFF
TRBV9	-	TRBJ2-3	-	TGTGCCAGCAGCGTAGCTACGGGGTCAGATACGCAGTATTTT	CASSVATGSDTQYF
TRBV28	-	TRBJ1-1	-	TGTGCCAGCAGCTCCCCGCGGGGGGGCATGAACACTGAAGCTTTCTTT	CASSSPRGGMNTEAFF
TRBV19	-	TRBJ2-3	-	TGTGCCAGTAGTATTCTTCGGGCAGATACGCAGTATTTT	CASSILRADTQYF
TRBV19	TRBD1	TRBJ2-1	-	TGTGCCAGTGGATGGCGAGACAGGGGCTACAATGAGCAGTTCTTC	CASGWRDRGYNEQFF
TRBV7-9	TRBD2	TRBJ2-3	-	TGTGCCAGCAGCGCTCTCCCGGGACTAGCGGGACCCACAGATACGCAGTATTTT	CASSALPGLAGPTDTQYF
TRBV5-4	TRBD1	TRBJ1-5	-	TGTGCCAGCAGCCTTACAGGGGGCGGCTATAGCAATCAGCCCCAGCATTTT	CASSLTGGGYSNQPQHF
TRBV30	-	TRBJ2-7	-	TGTGCCACAAACGCCCCCGGAGGCTCCTACGAGCAGTACTTC	CATNAPGGSYEQYF
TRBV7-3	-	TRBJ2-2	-	TGTGCCAGCAGCTTAGGCCGGGAGACCGGGGAGCTGTTTTTT	CASSLGRETGELFF
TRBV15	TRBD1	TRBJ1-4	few	TGTGCCACCAGCAAGAGGAGGGACAGGGACTCAACTAATGAAAAACTGTTTTTT	CATSKRRDRDSTNEKLFF
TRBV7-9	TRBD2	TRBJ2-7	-	TGTGCCAGCAGCTTAGATGTAGCGGGAGGGTACGAGCAGTACTTC	CASSLDVAGGYEQYF
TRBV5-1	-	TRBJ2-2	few	TGCGCCAGCAGCTTGTTGGGTAGCGCGAACACCGGGGAGCTGTTTTTT	CASSLLGSANTGELFF
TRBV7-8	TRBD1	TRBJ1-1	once	TGTGCCAGCAGCTTATCGGGCAGGGGGCACGGTGAAGCTTTCTTT	CASSLSGRGHGEAFF
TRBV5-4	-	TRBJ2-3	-	TGTGCCAGCAGCTTGGGGGGCGTGGGATCAGATACGCAGTATTTT	CASSLGGVGSDTQYF
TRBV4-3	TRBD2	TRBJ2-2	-	TGCGCCAGCAGCCAAGAACAGGCGGGGGCCGGGGAGCTGTTTTTT	CASSQEQAGAGELFF
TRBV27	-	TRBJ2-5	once	TGTGCCAGCAGTTTTAACGGGAGATTAGGGGAGACCCAGTACTTC	CASSFNGRLGETQYF
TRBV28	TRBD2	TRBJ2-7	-	TGTGCCAGCAGTTTCGACAGCGGGAGGGGGCGGGAGCAGTACTTC	CASSFDSGRGREQYF
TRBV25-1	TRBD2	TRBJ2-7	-	TGTGCCAGCGGGGGACTAGGTAGCGAGCAGTACTTC	CASGGLGSEQYF
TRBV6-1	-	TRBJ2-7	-	TGTGCCAGCACTAGATCCTACGAGCAGTACTTC	CASTRSYEQYF
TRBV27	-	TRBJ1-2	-	TGTGCCAGCAGTACCGCAGGTTATGGCTACACCTTC	CASSTAGYGYTF